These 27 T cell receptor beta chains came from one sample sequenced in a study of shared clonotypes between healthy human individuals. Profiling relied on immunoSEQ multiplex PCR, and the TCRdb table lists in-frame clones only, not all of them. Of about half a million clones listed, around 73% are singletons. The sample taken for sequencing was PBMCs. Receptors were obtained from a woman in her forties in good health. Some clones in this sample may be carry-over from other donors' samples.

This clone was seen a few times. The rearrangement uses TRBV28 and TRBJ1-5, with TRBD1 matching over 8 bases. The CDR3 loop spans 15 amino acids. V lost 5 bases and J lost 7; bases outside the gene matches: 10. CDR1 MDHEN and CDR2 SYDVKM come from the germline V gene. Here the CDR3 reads CASSTLGQGIQPQHF. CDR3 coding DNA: TGTGCCAGCAGTACCCTAGGACAGGGCATACAGCCCCAGCATTTT.

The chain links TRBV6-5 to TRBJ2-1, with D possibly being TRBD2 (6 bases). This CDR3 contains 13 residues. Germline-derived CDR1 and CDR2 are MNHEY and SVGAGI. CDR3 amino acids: CATSGTSYNEQFF. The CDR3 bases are TGTGCGACCTCCGGGACTTCTTACAATGAGCAGTTCTTC.

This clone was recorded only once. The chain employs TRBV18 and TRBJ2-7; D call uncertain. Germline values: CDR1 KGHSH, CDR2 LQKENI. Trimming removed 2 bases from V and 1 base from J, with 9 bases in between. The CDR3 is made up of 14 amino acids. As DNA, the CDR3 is TGTGCCAGCTCACCATGGGGTGATTCCTACGAGCAGTACTTC. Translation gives CASSPWGDSYEQYF.

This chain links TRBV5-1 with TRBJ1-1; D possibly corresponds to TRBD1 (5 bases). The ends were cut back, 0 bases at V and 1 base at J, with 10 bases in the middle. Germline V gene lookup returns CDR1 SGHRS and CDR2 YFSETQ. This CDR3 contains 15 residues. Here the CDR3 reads CASSLGGLTNTEAFF. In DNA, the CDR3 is TGCGCCAGCAGCTTGGGGGGACTGACGAACACTGAAGCTTTCTTT.

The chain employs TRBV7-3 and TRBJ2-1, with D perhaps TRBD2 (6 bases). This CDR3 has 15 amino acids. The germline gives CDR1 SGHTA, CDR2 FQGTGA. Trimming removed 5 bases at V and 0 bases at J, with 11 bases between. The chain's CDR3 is CASSAGPSSYNEQFF. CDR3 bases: TGTGCCAGCAGCGCGGGACCCAGCTCCTACAATGAGCAGTTCTTC. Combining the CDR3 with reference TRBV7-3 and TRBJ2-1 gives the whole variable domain GAGVSQTPSNKVTEKGKYVELRCDPISGHTALYWYRQSLGQGPEFLIYFQGTGAADDSGLPNDRFFAVRPEGSVSTLKIQRTERGDSAVYLCASSAGPSSYNEQFFGPGTRLTVL.

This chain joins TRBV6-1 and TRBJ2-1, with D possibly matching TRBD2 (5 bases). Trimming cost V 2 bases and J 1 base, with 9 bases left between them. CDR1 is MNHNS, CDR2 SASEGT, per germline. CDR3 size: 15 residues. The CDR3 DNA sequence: TGTGCCAGCAGTGAATTTGGCGGGTCCTACAATGAGCAGTTCTTC. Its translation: CASSEFGGSYNEQFF.

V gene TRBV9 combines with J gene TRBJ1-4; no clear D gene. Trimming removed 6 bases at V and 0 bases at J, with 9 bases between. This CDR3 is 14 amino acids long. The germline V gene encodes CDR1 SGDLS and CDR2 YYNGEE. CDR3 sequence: CASNTGSTNEKLFF. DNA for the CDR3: TGTGCCAGCAACACGGGGTCAACTAATGAAAAACTGTTTTTT.

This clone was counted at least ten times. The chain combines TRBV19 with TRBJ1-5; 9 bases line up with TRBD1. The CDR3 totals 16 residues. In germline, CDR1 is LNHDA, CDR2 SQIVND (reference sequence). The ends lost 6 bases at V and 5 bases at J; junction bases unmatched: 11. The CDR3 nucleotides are TGTGCCAGTAGACCTTTCACAGGGGGCGATGATCAGCCCCAGCATTTT. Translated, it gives CASRPFTGGDDQPQHF. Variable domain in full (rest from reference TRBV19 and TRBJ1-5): DGGITQSPKYLFRKEGQNVTLSCEQNLNHDAMYWYRQDPGQGLRLIYYSQIVNDFQKGDIAEGYSVSREKKESFPLTVTSAQKNPTAFYLCASRPFTGGDDQPQHFGDGTRLSIL.

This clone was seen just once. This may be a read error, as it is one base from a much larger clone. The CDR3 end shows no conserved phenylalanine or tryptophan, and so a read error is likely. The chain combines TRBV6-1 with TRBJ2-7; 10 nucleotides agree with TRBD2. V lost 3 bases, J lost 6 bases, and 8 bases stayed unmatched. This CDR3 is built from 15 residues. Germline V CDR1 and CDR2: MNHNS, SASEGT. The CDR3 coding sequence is TGTGCCAGCAGTGAGGCTAGCGGGAGTGCAGGCGAGCAGTACCTC. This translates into CASSEASGSAGEQYL.

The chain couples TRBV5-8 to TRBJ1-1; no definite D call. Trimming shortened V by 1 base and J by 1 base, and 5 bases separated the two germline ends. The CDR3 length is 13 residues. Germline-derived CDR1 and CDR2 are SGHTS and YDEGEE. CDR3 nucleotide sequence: TGTGCCAGCAGCTTGATCAGGAACACTGAAGCTTTCTTT. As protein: CASSLIRNTEAFF. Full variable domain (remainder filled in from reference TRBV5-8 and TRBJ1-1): EAGVTQSPTHLIKTRGQQATLRCSPISGHTSVYWYQQALGLGLQFLLWYDEGEERNRGNFPPRFSGRQFPNYSSELNVNALELEDSALYLCASSLIRNTEAFFGQGTRLTVV.

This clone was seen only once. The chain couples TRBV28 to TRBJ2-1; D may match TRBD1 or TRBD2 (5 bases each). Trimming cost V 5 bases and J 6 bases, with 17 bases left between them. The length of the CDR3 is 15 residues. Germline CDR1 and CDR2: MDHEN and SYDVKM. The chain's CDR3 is CASSPIDRDGNEQFF. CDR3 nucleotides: TGTGCCAGCAGTCCGATCGATAGGGACGGCAATGAGCAGTTCTTC.

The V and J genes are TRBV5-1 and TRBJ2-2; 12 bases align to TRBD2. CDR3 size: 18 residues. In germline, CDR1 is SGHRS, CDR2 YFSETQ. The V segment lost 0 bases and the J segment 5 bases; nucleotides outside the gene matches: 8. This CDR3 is CASSLATSGRTGTGELFF. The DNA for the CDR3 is TGCGCCAGCAGCTTGGCGACTAGCGGGAGAACGGGAACCGGGGAGCTGTTTTTT.

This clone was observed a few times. The CDR3 region is CASSFSTGETQYF. The DNA of the CDR3 is TGTGCCAGCAGCTTTTCGACGGGAGAGACCCAGTACTTC. This sequence joins TRBV7-9 and TRBJ2-5; no clear D. The CDR3 has 13 amino acids. Germline-derived CDR1 and CDR2 are SEHNR and FQNEAQ (reference sequence). Between the trimmed V and J ends, which lost 3 bases and 4 bases, there was a span of 9 bases.

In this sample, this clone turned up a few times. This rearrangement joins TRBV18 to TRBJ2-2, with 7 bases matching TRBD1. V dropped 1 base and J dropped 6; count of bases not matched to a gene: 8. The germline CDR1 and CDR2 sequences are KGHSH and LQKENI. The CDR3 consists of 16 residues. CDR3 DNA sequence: TGTGCCAGCTCACCACAAGAAGGGGGCGGTTCCGGGGAGCTGTTTTTT. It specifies CASSPQEGGGSGELFF.

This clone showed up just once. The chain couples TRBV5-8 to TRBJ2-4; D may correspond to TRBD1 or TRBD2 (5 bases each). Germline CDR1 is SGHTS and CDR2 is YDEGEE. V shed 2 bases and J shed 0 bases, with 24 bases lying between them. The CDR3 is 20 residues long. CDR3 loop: CASSLLRGDGTALAKNIQYF. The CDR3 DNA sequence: TGTGCCAGCAGCTTACTACGGGGAGACGGGACGGCGCTAGCCAAAAACATTCAGTACTTC.

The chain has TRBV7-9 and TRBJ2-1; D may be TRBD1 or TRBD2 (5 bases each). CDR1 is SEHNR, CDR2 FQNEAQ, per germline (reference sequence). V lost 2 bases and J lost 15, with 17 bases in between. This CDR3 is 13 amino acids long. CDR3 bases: TGTGCCAGCAGCTTACTCGGGGACGCAAGACCGTTCTTC. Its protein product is CASSLLGDARPFF.

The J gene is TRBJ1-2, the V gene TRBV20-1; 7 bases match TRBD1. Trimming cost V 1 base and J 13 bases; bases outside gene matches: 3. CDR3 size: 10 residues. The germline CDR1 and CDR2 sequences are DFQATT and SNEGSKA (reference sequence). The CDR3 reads CSARGDSSTF. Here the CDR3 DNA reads TGCAGTGCTAGAGGGGACAGCAGCACCTTC.

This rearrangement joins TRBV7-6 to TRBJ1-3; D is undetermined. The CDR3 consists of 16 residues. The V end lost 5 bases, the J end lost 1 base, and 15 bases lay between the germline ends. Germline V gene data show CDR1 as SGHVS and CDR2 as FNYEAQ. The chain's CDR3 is CASSHPDGVSGNTIYF. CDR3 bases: TGTGCCAGCAGCCATCCCGACGGGGTGTCTGGAAACACCATATATTTT.

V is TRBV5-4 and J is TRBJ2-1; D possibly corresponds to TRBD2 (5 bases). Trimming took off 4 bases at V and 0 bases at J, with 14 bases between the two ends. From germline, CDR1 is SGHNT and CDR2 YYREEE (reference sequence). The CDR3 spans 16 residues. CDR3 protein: CASSPPPGSSYNEQFF. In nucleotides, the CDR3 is TGTGCCAGCAGCCCTCCCCCGGGGAGCTCCTACAATGAGCAGTTCTTC.

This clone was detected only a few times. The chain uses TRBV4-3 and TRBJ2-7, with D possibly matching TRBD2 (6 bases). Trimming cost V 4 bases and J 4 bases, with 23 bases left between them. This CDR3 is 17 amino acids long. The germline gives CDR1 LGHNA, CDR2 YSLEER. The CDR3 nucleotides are TGCGCCAGCAGCCCCGCCTTGTCGAGGGAGGCTAAATACGAGCAGTACTTC. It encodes CASSPALSREAKYEQYF.

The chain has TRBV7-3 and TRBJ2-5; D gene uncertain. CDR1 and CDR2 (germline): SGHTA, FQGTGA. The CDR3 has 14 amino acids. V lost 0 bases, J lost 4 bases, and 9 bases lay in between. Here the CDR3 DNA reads TGTGCCAGCAGCTTAACGGCCTCACGAGAGACCCAGTACTTC. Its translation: CASSLTASRETQYF.

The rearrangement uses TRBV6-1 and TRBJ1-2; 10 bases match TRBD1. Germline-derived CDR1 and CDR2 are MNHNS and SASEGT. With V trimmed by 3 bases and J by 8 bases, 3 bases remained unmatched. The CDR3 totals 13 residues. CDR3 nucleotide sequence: TGTGCCAGCAGTGAGATGGACAGGGGGGGCTACACCTTC. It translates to CASSEMDRGGYTF.

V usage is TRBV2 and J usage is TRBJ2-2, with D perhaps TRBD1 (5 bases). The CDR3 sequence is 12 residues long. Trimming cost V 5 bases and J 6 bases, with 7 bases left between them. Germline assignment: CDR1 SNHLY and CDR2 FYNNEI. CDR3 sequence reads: CASSPRAGELFF. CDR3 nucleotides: TGTGCCAGCAGTCCCAGGGCCGGGGAGCTGTTTTTT.

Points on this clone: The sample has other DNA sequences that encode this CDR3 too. CDR3 protein: CASSPERYEQYF. The CDR3 DNA reads TGTGCCAGCTCACCGGAGAGGTACGAGCAGTACTTC. V and J are TRBV18 and TRBJ2-7; D is uncertain. This CDR3 comprises 12 residues. Germline values: CDR1 KGHSH, CDR2 LQKENI. The V end was cut by 3 bases, the J end by 4 bases, with 7 bases between.

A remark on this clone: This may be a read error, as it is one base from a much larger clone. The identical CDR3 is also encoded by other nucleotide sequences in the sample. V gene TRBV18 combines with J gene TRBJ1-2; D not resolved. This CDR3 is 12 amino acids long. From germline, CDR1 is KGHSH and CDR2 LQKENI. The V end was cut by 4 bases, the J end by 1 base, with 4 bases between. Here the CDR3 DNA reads TGTGCCAGCTCACTAGATAACTATGGCTACACCTTC. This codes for CASSLDNYGYTF.

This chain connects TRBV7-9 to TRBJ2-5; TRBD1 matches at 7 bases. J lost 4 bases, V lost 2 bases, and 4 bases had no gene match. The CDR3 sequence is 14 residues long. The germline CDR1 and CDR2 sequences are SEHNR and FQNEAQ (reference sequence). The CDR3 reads CASSLWAGGETQYF. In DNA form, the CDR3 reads TGTGCCAGCAGCTTATGGGCAGGGGGAGAGACCCAGTACTTC.

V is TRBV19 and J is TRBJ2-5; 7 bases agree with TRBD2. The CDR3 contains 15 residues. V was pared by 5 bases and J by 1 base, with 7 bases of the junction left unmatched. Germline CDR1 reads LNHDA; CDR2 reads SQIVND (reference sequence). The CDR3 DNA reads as TGTGCCAGTAGTGCCGGGGGGAAGGGCCAAGAGACCCAGTACTTC. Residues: CASSAGGKGQETQYF. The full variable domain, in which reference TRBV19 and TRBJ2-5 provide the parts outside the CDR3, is DGGITQSPKYLFRKEGQNVTLSCEQNLNHDAMYWYRQDPGQGLRLIYYSQIVNDFQKGDIAEGYSVSREKKESFPLTVTSAQKNPTAFYLCASSAGGKGQETQYFGPGTRLLVL.